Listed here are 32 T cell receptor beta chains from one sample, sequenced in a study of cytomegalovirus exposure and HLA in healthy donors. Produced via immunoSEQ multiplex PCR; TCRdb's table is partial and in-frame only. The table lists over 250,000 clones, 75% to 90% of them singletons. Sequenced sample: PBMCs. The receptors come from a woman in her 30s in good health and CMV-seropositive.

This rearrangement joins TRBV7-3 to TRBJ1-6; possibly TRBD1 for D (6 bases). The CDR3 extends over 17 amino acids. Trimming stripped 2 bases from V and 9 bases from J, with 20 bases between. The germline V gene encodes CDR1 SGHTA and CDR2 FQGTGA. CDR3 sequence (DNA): TGTGCCAGCAGCTTATTCGGACAGATGGGGTCAGGTTCACCCCTCCACTTT. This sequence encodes CASSLFGQMGSGSPLHF.

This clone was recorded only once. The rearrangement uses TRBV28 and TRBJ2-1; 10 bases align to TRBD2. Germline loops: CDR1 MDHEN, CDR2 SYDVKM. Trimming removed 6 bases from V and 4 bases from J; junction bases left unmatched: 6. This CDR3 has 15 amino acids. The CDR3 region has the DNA TGTGCCAGCAGGTTGGAGCGGGGGGGATACAATGAGCAGTTCTTC. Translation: CASRLERGGYNEQFF. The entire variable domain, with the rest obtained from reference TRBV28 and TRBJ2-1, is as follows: DVKVTQSSRYLVKRTGEKVFLECVQDMDHENMFWYRQDPGLGLRLIYFSYDVKMKEKGDIPEGYSVSREKKERFSLILESASTNQTSMYLCASRLERGGYNEQFFGPGTRLTVL.

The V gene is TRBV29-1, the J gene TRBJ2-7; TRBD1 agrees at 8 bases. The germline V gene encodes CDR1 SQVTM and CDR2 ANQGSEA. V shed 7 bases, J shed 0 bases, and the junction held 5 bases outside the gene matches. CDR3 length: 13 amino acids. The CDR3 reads CSASGQDSYEQYF. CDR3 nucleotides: TGCAGCGCTTCGGGACAGGACTCCTACGAGCAGTACTTC.

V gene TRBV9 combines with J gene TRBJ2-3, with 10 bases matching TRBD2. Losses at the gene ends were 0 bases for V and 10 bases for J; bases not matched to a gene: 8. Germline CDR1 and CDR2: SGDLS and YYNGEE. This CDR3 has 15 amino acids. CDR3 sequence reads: CASSVDLSGGSAQYF. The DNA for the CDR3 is TGTGCCAGCAGCGTAGACCTTAGCGGGGGGTCGGCGCAGTATTTT.

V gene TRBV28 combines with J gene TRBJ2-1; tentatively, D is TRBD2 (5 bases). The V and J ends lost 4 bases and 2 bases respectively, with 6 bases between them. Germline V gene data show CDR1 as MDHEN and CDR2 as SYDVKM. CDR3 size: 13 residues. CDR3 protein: CASSYGAYNEQFF. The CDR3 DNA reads TGTGCCAGCAGTTACGGGGCCTACAATGAGCAGTTCTTC.

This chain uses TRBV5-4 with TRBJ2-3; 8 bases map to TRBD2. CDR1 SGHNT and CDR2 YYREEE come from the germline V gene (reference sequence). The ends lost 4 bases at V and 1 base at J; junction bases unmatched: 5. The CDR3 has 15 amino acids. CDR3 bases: TGTGCCAGCAGCCCCACTAGCGGACGCACAGATACGCAGTATTTT. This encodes CASSPTSGRTDTQYF.

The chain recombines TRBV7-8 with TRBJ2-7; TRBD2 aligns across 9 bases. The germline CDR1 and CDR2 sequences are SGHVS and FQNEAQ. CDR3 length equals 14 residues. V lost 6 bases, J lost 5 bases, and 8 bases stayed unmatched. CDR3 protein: CASRKSSGKDEQYF. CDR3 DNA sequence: TGTGCCAGCAGAAAATCTAGCGGGAAAGACGAGCAGTACTTC.

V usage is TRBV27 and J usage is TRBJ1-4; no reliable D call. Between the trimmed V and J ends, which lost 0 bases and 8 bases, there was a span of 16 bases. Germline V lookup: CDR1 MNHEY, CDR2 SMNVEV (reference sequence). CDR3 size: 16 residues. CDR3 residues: CASSLSRVSVGEKLFF. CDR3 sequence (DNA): TGTGCCAGCAGTTTATCGCGGGTTTCGGTCGGGGAAAAACTGTTTTTT.

CDR3 sequence (DNA): TGTGCCAGCAGTTTAGGGGTCCCAAACTATGGCTACACCTTC. It encodes CASSLGVPNYGYTF. The rearrangement links TRBV28 to TRBJ1-2; D is uncertain. The CDR3 contains 14 residues. Between the trimmed V and J ends, which lost 2 bases and 2 bases, there was a span of 9 bases. Germline CDR1 MDHEN, CDR2 SYDVKM.

CDR3 in DNA: TGTGCCAGCAGCGCGGGACAACCGGAGCAGTACTTC. Translating gives CASSAGQPEQYF. The gene calls are TRBV7-9 and TRBJ2-7, with D possibly called TRBD1 or TRBD2 (6 bases each). Between the trimmed V and J ends, which lost 5 bases and 7 bases, there was a span of 12 bases. CDR3 length: 12 residues. CDR1 is SEHNR, CDR2 FQNEAQ, per germline (reference sequence).

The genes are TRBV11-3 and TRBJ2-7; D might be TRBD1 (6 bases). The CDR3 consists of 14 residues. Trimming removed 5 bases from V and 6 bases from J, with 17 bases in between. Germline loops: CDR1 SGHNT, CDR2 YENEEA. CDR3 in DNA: TGTGCCAGCAGCCCAACCCCTGGGGGCTCCGAGCAGTACTTC. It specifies CASSPTPGGSEQYF.

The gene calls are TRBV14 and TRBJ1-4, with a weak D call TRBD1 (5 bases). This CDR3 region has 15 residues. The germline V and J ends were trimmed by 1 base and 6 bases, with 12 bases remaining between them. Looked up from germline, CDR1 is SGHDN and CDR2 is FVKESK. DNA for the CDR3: TGTGCCAGCAGCCAAGCATCGGGGGTCTATGAAAAACTGTTTTTT. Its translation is CASSQASGVYEKLFF.

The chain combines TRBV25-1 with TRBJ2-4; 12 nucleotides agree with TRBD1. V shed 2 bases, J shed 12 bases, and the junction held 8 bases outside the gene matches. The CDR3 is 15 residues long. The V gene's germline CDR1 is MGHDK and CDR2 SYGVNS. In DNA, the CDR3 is TGTGCCAGCAGTGAAGTAGGGGACAGGGGGCCTCATCAGTACTTC. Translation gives CASSEVGDRGPHQYF.

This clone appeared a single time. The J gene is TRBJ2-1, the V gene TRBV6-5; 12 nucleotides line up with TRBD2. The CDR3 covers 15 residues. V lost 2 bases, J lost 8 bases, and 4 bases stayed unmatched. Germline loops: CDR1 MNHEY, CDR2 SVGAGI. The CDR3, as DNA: TGTGCCAGCAGTTACCTAGCGGGGGGGTTCGATGAGCAGTTCTTC. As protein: CASSYLAGGFDEQFF.

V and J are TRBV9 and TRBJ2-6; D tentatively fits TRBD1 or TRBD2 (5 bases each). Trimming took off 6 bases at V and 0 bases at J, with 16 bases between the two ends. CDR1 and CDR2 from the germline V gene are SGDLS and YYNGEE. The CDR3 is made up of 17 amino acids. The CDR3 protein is CASTERGRASGANVLTF. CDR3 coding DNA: TGTGCCAGCACCGAGAGGGGTCGGGCCTCTGGGGCCAACGTCCTGACTTTC.

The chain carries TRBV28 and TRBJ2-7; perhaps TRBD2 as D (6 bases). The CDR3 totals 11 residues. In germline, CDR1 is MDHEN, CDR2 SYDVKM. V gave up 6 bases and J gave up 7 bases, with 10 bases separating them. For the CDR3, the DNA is TGTGCCAGCAGCCCACGGGGGGAGCAGTACTTC. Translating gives CASSPRGEQYF.

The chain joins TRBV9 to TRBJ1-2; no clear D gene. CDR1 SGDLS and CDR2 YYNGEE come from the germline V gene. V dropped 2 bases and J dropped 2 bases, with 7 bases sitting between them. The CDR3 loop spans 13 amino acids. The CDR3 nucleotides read TGTGCCAGCAGCGTGGCTCAGAACTATGGCTACACCTTC. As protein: CASSVAQNYGYTF.

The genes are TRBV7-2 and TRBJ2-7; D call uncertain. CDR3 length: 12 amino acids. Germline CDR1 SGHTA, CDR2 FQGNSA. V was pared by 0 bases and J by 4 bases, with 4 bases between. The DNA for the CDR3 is TGTGCCAGCAGCTTAGCGCTGTACGAGCAGTACTTC. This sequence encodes CASSLALYEQYF.

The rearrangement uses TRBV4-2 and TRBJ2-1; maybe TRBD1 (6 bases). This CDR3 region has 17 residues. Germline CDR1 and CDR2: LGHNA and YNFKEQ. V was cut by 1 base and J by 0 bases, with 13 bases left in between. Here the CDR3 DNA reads TGTGCCAGCAGCCAAGTCTTCCAGGGGAGCTCCTACAATGAGCAGTTCTTC. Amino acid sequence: CASSQVFQGSSYNEQFF.

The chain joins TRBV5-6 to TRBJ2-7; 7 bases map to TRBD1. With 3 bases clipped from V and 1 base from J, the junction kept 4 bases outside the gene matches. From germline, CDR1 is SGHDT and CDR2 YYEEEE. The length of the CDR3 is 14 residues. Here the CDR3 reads CASSSGTASYEQYF. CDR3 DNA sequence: TGTGCCAGCAGCTCCGGGACAGCGTCCTACGAGCAGTACTTC.

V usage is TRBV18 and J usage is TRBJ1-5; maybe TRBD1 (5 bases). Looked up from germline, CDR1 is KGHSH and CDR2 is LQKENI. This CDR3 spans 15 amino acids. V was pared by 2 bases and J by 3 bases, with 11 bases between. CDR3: CASSPGTSFNQPQHF. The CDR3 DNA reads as TGTGCCAGCTCACCAGGGACGTCGTTCAATCAGCCCCAGCATTTT.

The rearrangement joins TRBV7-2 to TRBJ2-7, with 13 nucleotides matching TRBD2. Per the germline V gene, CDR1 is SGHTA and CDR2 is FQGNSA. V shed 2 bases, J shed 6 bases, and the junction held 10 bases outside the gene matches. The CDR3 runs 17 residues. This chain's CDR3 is CASSLLGPGLAGSEQYF. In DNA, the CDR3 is TGTGCCAGCAGCTTATTAGGGCCGGGACTAGCGGGGTCCGAGCAGTACTTC.

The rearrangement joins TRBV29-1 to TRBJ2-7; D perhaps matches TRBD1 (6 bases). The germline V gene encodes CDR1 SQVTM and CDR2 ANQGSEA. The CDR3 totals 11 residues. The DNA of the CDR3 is TGCAGTCTTGTGTGGGGGCGGGTGCAGTACTTC. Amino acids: CSLVWGRVQYF.

Written as DNA, the CDR3 is TGTGCCAGCAGCGGCGGGACTAGCCGTGTCGGGGAGCTGTTTTTT. This encodes CASSGGTSRVGELFF. This sequence joins TRBV9 and TRBJ2-2; TRBD2 aligns across 9 bases. CDR3 length: 15 residues. V shed 3 bases, J shed 7 bases, and the junction held 7 bases outside the gene matches. Per the germline V gene, CDR1 is SGDLS and CDR2 is YYNGEE.

The CDR3 loop reads CSTWGPNTEAFF. CDR3 DNA sequence: TGCAGCACTTGGGGGCCGAACACTGAAGCTTTCTTT. The chain combines TRBV29-1 with TRBJ1-1; D possibly corresponds to TRBD1 (6 bases). The ends were cut back, 8 bases at V and 1 base at J, with 11 bases in the middle. The germline V gene encodes CDR1 SQVTM and CDR2 ANQGSEA. This CDR3 region has 12 residues.

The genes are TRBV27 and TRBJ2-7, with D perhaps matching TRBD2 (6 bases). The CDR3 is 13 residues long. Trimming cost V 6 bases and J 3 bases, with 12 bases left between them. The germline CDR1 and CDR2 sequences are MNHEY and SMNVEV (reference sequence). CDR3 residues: CASRREFSYEQYF. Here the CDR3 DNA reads TGTGCCAGCAGACGGGAGTTTAGCTACGAGCAGTACTTC.

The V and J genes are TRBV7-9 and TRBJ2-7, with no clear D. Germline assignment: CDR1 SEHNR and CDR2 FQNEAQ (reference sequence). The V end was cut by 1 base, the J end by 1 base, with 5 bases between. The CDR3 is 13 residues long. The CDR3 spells CASSLESSYEQYF. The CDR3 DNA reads TGTGCCAGCAGCTTAGAATCGTCCTACGAGCAGTACTTC.

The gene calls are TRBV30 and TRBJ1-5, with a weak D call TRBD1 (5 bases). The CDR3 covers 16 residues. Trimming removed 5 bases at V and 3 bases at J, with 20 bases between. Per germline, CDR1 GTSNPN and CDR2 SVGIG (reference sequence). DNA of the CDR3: TGTGCCTGGGGAGTCCGAGGGCAGGGCCACAATCAGCCCCAGCATTTT. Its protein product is CAWGVRGQGHNQPQHF.

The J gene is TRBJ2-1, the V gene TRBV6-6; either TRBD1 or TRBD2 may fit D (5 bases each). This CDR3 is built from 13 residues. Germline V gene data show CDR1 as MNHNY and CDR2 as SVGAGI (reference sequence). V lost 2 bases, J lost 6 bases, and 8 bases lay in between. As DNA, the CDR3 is TGTGCCAGCAGTTACGGGACCAGCAATGAGCAGTTCTTC. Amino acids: CASSYGTSNEQFF.

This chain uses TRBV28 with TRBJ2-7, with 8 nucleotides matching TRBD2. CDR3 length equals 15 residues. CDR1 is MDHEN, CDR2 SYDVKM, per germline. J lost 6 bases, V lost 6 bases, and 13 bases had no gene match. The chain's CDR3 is CASREPGLGVLEQYF. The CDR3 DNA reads TGTGCCAGCAGAGAACCGGGACTAGGGGTTCTCGAGCAGTACTTC.

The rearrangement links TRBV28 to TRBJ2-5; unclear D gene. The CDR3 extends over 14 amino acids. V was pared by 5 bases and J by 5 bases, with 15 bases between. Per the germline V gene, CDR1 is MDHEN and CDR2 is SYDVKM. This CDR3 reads CASSPIRVQETQYF. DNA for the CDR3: TGTGCCAGCAGTCCCATCCGGGTCCAGGAGACCCAGTACTTC.

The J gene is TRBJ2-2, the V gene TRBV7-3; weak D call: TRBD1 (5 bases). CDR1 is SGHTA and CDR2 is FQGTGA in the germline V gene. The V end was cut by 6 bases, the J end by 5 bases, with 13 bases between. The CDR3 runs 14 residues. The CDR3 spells CASRAAGRTGELFF. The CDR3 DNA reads TGTGCCAGCAGGGCGGCAGGGCGGACCGGGGAGCTGTTTTTT.